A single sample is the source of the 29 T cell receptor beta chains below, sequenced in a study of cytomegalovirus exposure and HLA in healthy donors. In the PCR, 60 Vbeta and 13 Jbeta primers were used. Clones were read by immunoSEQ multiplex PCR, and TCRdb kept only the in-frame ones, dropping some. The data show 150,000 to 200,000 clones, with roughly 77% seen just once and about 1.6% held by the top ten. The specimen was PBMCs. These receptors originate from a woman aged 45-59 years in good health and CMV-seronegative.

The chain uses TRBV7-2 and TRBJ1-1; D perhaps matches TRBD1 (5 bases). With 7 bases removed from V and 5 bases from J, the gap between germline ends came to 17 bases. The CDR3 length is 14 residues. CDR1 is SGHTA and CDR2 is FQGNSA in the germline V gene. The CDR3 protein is CASINGGLWTEAFF. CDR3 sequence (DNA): TGTGCCAGCATCAACGGGGGATTATGGACTGAAGCTTTCTTT.

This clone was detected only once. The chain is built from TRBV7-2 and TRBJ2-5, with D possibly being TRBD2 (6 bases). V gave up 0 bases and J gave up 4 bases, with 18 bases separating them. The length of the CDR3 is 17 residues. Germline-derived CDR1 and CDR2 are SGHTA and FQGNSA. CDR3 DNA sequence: TGTGCCAGCAGCTTAGCGCCCCCGGGACTTGGGAGAGAGACCCAGTACTTC. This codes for CASSLAPPGLGRETQYF.

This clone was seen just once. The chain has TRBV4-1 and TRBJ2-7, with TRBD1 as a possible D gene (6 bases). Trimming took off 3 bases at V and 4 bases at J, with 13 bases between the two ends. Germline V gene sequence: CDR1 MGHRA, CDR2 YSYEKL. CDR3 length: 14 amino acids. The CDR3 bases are TGCGCCAGCAGCCACCCCGGGACACCATACGAGCAGTACTTC. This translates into CASSHPGTPYEQYF.

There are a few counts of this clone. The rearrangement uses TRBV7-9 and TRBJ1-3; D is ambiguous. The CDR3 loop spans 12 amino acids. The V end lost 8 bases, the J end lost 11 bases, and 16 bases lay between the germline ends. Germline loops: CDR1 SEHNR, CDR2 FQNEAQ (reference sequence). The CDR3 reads CASGKQDFAIYF. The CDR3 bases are TGTGCCAGCGGAAAGCAGGATTTCGCCATATATTTT.

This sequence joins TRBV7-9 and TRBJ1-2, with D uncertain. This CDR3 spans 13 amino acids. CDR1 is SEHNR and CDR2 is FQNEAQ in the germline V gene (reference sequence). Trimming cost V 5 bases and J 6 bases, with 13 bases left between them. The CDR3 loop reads CASSLAGFDGYTF. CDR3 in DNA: TGTGCCAGCAGCCTTGCCGGGTTCGATGGCTACACCTTC. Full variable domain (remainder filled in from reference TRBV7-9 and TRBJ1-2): DTGVSQNPRHKITKRGQNVTFRCDPISEHNRLYWYRQTLGQGPEFLTYFQNEAQLEKSRLLSDRFSAERPKGSFSTLEIQRTEQGDSAMYLCASSLAGFDGYTFGSGTRLTVV.

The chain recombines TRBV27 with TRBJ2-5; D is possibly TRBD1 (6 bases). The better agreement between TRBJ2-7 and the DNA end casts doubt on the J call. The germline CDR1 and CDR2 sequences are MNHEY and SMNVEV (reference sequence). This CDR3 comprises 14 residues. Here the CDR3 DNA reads TGTGCCAGCAGGAAACAGGGTGAAGTCTACGAGCAGTACTTC. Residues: CASRKQGEVYEQYF.

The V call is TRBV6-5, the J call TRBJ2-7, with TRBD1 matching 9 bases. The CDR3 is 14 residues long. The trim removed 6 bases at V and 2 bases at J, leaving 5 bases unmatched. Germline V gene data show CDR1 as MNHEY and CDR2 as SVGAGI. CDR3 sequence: CASRGTGPPYEQYF. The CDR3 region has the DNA TGTGCCAGCAGGGGGACAGGGCCCCCCTACGAGCAGTACTTC.

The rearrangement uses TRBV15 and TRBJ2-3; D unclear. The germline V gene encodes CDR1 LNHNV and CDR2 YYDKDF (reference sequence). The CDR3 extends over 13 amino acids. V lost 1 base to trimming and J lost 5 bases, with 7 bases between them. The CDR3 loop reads CATSRGPRDTQYF. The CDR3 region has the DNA TGTGCCACCAGCAGAGGTCCCCGAGATACGCAGTATTTT.

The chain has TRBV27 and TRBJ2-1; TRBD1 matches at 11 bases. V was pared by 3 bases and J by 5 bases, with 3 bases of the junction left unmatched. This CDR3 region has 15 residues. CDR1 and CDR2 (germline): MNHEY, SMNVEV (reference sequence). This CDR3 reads CASSLDRGLDNEQFF. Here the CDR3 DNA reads TGTGCCAGCAGTTTGGACAGGGGGCTAGACAATGAGCAGTTCTTC.

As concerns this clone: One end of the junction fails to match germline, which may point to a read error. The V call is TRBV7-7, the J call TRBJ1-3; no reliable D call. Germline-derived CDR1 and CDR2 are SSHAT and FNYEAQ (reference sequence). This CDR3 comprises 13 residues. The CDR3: CASSLGGGNTIYF. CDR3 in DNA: TGTGCTAGCAGCTTAGGAGGGGGAAACACCATATATTTT. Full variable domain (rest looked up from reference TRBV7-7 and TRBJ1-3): GAGVSQSPRYKVTKRGQDVTLRCDPISSHATLYWYQQALGQGPEFLTYFNYEAQPDKSGLPSDRFSAERPEGSISTLTIQRTEQRDSAMYRCASSLGGGNTIYFGEGSWLTVV.

In DNA form, the CDR3 reads TGCGCCAGCAGCTTGGCCCGAAATAATGGCCCCAATGAGCAGTTCTTC. It yields the protein CASSLARNNGPNEQFF. This chain joins TRBV5-1 and TRBJ2-1; D call uncertain. Trimming shortened V by 0 bases and J by 6 bases, and 16 bases separated the two germline ends. CDR1 and CDR2 (germline): SGHRS, YFSETQ. This CDR3 has 16 residues.

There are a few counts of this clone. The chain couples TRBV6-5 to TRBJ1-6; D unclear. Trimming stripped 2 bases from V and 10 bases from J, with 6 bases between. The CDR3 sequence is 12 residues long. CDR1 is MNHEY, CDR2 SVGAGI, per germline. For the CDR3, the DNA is TGTGCCAGCAGTTACCCGGGATCACCCCTCCACTTT. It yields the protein CASSYPGSPLHF.

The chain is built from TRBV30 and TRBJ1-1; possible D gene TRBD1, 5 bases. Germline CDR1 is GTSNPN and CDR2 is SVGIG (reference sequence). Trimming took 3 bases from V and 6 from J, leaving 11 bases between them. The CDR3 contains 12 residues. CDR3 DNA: TGTGCCTGGAGCAGGACAATCCCTGAAGCTTTCTTT. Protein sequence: CAWSRTIPEAFF.

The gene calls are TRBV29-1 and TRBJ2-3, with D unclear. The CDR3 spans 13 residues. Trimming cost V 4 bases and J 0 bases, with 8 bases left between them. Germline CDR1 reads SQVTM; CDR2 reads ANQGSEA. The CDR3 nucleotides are TGCAGCGTTGTTCTGGCTAGCACAGATACGCAGTATTTT. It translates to CSVVLASTDTQYF.

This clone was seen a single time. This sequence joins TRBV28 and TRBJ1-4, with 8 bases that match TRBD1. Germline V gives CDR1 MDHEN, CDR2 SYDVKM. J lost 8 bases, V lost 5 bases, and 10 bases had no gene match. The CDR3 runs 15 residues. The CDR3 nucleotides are TGTGCCAGCAGTGCACCTGGCGACAGGGGAGAAAAACTGTTTTTT. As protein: CASSAPGDRGEKLFF.

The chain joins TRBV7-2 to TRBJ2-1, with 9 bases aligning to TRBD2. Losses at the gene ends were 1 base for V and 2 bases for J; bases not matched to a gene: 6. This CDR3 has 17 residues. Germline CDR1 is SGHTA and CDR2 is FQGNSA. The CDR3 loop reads CASSLVRLAGTYNEQFF. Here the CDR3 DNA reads TGTGCCAGCAGCTTAGTACGGCTAGCGGGGACCTACAATGAGCAGTTCTTC.

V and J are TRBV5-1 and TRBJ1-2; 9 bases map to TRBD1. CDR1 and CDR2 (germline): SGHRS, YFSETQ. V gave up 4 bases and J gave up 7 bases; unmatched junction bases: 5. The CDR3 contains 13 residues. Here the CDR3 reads CASSRGQGIGYTF. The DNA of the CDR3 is TGCGCCAGCAGCCGGGGACAGGGAATTGGCTACACCTTC.

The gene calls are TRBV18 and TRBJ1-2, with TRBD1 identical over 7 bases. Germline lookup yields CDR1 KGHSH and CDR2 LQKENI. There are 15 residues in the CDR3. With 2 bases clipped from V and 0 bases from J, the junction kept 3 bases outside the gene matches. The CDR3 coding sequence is TGTGCCAGCTCACCAGAGGGGGCTACTAACTATGGCTACACCTTC. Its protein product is CASSPEGATNYGYTF.

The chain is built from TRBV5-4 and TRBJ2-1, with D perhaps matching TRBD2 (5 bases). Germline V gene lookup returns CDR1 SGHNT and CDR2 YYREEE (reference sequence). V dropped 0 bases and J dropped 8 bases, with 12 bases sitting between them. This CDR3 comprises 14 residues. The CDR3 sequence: CASSLEASLDEQFF. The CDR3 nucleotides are TGTGCCAGCAGCTTGGAGGCTAGCCTTGATGAGCAGTTCTTC.

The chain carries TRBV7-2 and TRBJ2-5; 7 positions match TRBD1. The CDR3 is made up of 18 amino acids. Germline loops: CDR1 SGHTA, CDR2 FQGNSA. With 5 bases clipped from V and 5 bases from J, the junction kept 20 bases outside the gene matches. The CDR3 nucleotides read TGTGCCAGCAGCCCAATACCCCGGGGACAGTTCGGATACGAGACCCAGTACTTC. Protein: CASSPIPRGQFGYETQYF. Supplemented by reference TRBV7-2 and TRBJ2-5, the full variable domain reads GAGVSQSPSNKVTEKGKDVELRCDPISGHTALYWYRQSLGQGLEFLIYFQGNSAPDKSGLPSDRFSAERTGGSVSTLTIQRTQQEDSAVYLCASSPIPRGQFGYETQYFGPGTRLLVL.

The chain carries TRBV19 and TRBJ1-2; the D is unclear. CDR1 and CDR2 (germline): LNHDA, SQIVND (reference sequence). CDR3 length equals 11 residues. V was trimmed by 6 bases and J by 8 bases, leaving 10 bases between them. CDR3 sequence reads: CASRGRGGYTF. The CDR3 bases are TGTGCCAGTAGGGGGAGAGGGGGCTACACCTTC.

CDR3 bases: TGTGCCAGCAGTCGAGCGGGGGGGCTGTACCAAGAGACCCAGTACTTC. It codes for CASSRAGGLYQETQYF. The gene calls are TRBV9 and TRBJ2-5; 10 nucleotides match TRBD2. The ends lost 5 bases at V and 0 bases at J; junction bases unmatched: 7. The CDR3 contains 16 residues. Germline CDR1 SGDLS, CDR2 YYNGEE. Complete variable domain (other parts from reference TRBV9 and TRBJ2-5): DSGVTQTPKHLITATGQRVTLRCSPRSGDLSVYWYQQSLDQGLQFLIQYYNGEERAKGNILERFSAQQFPDLHSELNLSSLELGDSALYFCASSRAGGLYQETQYFGPGTRLLVL.

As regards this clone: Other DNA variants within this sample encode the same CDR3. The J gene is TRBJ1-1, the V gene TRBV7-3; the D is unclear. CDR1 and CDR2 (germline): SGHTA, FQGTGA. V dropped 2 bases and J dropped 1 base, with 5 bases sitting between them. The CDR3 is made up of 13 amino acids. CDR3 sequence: CASSLRGNTEAFF. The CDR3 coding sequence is TGTGCCAGCAGCTTACGGGGGAACACTGAAGCTTTCTTT. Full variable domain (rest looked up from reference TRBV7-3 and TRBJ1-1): GAGVSQTPSNKVTEKGKYVELRCDPISGHTALYWYRQSLGQGPEFLIYFQGTGAADDSGLPNDRFFAVRPEGSVSTLKIQRTERGDSAVYLCASSLRGNTEAFFGQGTRLTVV.

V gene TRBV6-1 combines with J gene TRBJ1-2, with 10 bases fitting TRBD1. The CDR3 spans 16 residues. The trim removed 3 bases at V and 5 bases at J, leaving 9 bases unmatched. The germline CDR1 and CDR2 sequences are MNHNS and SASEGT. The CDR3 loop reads CASSEWDRGRSYGYTF. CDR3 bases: TGTGCCAGCAGTGAGTGGGACAGGGGCCGGTCTTATGGCTACACCTTC.

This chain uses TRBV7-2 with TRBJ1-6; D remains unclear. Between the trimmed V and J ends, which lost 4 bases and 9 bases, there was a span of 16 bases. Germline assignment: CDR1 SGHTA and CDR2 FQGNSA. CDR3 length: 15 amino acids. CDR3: CASSSTRGHSSPLHF. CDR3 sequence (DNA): TGTGCCAGCAGCTCGACCAGAGGGCACAGTTCACCCCTCCACTTT. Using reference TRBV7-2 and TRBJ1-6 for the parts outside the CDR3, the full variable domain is GAGVSQSPSNKVTEKGKDVELRCDPISGHTALYWYRQSLGQGLEFLIYFQGNSAPDKSGLPSDRFSAERTGGSVSTLTIQRTQQEDSAVYLCASSSTRGHSSPLHFGNGTRLTVT.

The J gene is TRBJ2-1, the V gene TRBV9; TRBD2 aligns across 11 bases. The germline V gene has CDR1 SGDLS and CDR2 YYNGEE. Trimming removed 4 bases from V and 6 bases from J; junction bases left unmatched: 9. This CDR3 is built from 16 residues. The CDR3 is CASSPFFSGGANEQFF. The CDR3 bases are TGTGCCAGCAGCCCTTTCTTTAGCGGGGGGGCCAATGAGCAGTTCTTC.

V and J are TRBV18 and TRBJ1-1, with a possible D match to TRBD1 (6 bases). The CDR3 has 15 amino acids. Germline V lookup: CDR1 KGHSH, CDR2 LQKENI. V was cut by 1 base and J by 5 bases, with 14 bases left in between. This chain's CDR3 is CASSPRQGGSTEAFF. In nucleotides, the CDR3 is TGTGCCAGCTCACCACGTCAAGGGGGAAGTACTGAAGCTTTCTTT. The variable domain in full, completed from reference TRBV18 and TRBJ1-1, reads NAGVMQNPRHLVRRRGQEARLRCSPMKGHSHVYWYRQLPEEGLKFMVYLQKENIIDESGMPKERFSAEFPKEGPSILRIQQVVRGDSAAYFCASSPRQGGSTEAFFGQGTRLTVV.

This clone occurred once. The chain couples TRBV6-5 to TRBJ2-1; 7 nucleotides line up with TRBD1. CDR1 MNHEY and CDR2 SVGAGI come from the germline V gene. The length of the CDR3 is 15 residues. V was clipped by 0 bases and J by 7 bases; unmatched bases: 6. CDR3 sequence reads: CASSYSGGRGNEQFF. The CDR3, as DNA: TGTGCCAGCAGTTACTCAGGGGGCCGTGGGAATGAGCAGTTCTTC.

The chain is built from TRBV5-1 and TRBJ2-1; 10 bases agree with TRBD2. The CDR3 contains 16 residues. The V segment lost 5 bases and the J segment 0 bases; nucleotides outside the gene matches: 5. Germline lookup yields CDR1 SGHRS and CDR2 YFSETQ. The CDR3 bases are TGCGCCAGCAGACCAACTAGCGGGGTCTCCTACAATGAGCAGTTCTTC. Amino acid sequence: CASRPTSGVSYNEQFF.